This T cell receptor (beta chain) was identified during a study of technical replicates of blood from a few donors. CDR1 and CDR2 from the germline V gene are MDHEN and SYDVKM. The ends lost 6 bases at V and 6 bases at J; junction bases unmatched: 10. The CDR3 is 15 amino acids. Data came from immunoSEQ multiplex PCR; TCRdb stores just in-frame clones and leaves some out. The sample records around 90,000 clones, 90% to 95% being singletons. The TCR comes from a human donor in good health. J is TRBJ1-5 and V is TRBV28; 8 nucleotides line up with TRBD1. The material sequenced was T cells isolated from PBMCs. CDR3 in DNA: TGTGCCAGCAGCGTCATCAGGGGGCCTGGTCAGCCCCAGCATTTT. Protein product: CASSVIRGPGQPQHF. Based on the CDR3 plus reference TRBV28 and TRBJ1-5, the full variable domain is DVKVTQSSRYLVKRTGEKVFLECVQDMDHENMFWYRQDPGLGLRLIYFSYDVKMKEKGDIPEGYSVSREKKERFSLILESASTNQTSMYLCASSVIRGPGQPQHFGDGTRLSIL.